These 5 T cell receptor beta chains were sequenced from one sample in a study of blood T cell repertoires in COVID-19. Profiled with immunoSEQ multiplex PCR; TCRdb holds only in-frame clones, not every one. Altogether 100,000 or so clones are present, around 84% being singletons, with the ten largest covering more than 2%. Sequenced sample: peripheral blood. The source of these receptors is a human donor in a cohort sampled during active COVID-19.

V gene TRBV7-9 combines with J gene TRBJ1-5, with 7 bases lining up with TRBD1. The trim removed 5 bases at V and 3 bases at J, leaving 7 bases unmatched. CDR3 length equals 15 residues. CDR1 and CDR2 (germline): SEHNR, FQNEAQ (reference sequence). The DNA for the CDR3 is TGTGCCAGCAGCGGAACAGGGGTCGCCAATCAGCCCCAGCATTTT. It is translated as CASSGTGVANQPQHF.

The chain combines TRBV19 with TRBJ1-5, with D perhaps TRBD1 (6 bases). The germline CDR1 and CDR2 sequences are LNHDA and SQIVND (reference sequence). V was shortened by 2 bases and J by 3 bases, with 14 bases between the two germline ends. This CDR3 comprises 16 residues. CDR3 DNA sequence: TGTGCCAGTAGTATACATTGGACAGTCCCCAATCAGCCCCAGCATTTT. Amino acids: CASSIHWTVPNQPQHF.

This clone was seen a handful of times. The V call is TRBV3-1 (or the pseudogene TRBV3-2), the J call TRBJ2-7, with TRBD1 matching 8 bases. The length of the CDR3 is 14 residues. Germline CDR1 is LGHDT and CDR2 is YNNKEL (reference sequence). V lost 1 base, J lost 4 bases, and 3 bases stayed unmatched. This CDR3 reads CASSQGRTGYEQYF. The CDR3 coding sequence is TGTGCCAGCAGCCAAGGCCGGACAGGGTACGAGCAGTACTTC.

The gene calls are TRBV5-1 and TRBJ1-2, with D possibly TRBD1 on 5 matching bases. CDR3 length equals 14 residues. Trimming cost V 1 base and J 4 bases, with 11 bases left between them. From germline, CDR1 is SGHRS and CDR2 YFSETQ. The CDR3 reads CASSLSGEGYGYTF. The DNA of the CDR3 is TGCGCCAGCAGCTTGTCGGGGGAAGGCTATGGCTACACCTTC.

This clone was seen only a few times. In nucleotides, the CDR3 is TGTGCCAGCAGCTTGGGTCGTATAGCGGGAGGTTACCACGAGCAGTACTTC. Translating gives CASSLGRIAGGYHEQYF. The chain links TRBV5-6 to TRBJ2-7; 10 nucleotides line up with TRBD2. CDR3 length: 17 residues. Germline CDR1 SGHDT, CDR2 YYEEEE. Trimming took 0 bases from V and 5 from J; bases not matched to a gene: 11.